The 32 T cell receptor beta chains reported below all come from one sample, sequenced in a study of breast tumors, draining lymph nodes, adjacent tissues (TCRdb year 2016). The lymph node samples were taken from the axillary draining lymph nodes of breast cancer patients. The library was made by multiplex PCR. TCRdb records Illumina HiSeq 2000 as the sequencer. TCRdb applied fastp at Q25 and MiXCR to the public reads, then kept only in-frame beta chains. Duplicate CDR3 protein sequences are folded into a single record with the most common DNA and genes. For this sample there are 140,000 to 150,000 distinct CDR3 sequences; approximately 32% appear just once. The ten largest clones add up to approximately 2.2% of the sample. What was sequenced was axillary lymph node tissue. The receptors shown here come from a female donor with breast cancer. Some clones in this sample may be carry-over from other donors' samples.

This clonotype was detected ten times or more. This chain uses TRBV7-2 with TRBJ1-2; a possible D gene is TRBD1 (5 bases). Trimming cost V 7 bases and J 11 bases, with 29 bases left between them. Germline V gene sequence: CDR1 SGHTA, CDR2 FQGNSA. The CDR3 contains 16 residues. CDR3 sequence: CASNPVLTGGAVGYTF. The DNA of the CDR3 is TGTGCCAGCAACCCCGTCCTCACTGGGGGAGCGGTGGGGTACACCTTC. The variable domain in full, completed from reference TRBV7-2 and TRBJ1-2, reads GAGVSQSPSNKVTEKGKDVELRCDPISGHTALYWYRQSLGQGLEFLIYFQGNSAPDKSGLPSDRFSAERTGGSVSTLTIQRTQQEDSAVYLCASNPVLTGGAVGYTFGSGTRLTVV.

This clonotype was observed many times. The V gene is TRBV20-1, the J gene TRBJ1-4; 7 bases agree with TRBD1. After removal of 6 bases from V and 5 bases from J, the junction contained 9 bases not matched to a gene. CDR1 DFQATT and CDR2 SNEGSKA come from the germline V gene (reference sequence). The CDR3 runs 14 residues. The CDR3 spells CSARGGRLNEKLFF. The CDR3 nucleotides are TGCAGTGCCCGAGGGGGCAGGTTAAATGAAAAACTGTTTTTT.

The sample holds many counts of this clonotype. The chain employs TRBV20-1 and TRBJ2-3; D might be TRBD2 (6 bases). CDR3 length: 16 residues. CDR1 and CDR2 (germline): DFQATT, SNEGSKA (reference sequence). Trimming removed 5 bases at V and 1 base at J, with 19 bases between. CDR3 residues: CSALHLGVAGTDTQYF. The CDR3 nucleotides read TGCAGTGCTCTCCATCTGGGAGTAGCGGGCACAGATACGCAGTATTTT.

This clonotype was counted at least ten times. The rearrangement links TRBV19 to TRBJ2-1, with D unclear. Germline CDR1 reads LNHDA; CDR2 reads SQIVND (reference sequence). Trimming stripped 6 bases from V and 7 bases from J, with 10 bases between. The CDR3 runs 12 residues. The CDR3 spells CASSQSVNEQFF. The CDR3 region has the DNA TGTGCCAGTAGCCAGTCGGTTAATGAGCAGTTCTTC.

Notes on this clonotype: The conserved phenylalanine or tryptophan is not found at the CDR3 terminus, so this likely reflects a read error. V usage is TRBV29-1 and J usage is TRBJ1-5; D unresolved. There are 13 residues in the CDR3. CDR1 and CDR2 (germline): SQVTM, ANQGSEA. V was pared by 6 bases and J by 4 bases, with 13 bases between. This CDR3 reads CSVGPGRNQPQHG. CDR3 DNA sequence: TGCAGCGTAGGCCCCGGGAGGAATCAGCCCCAGCATGGT.

CDR3: CSVEDFAGTEAFF. The CDR3 DNA sequence: TGCAGCGTTGAAGATTTTGCGGGCACTGAAGCTTTCTTT. The chain couples TRBV29-1 to TRBJ1-1; D gene ambiguous. V was cut by 0 bases and J by 4 bases, with 9 bases left in between. CDR3 length equals 13 residues. The germline CDR1 and CDR2 sequences are SQVTM and ANQGSEA. Full variable domain (remainder filled in from reference TRBV29-1 and TRBJ1-1): SAVISQKPSRDICQRGTSLTIQCQVDSQVTMMFWYRQQPGQSLTLIATANQGSEATYESGFVIDKFPISRPNLTFSTLTVSNMSPEDSSIYLCSVEDFAGTEAFFGQGTRLTVV.

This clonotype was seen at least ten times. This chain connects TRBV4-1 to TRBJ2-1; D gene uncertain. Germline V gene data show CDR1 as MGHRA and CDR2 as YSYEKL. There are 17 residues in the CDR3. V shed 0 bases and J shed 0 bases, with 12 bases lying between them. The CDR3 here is CASSQDPAESSYNEQFF. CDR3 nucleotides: TGCGCCAGCAGCCAAGACCCGGCGGAGAGCTCCTACAATGAGCAGTTCTTC.

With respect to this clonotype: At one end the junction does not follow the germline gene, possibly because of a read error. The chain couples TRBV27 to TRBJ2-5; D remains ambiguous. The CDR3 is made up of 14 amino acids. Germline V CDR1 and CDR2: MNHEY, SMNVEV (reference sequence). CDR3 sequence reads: CASSPSPFQEAQYF. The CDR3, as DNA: TGTGCCAGCAGCCCGAGTCCATTCCAAGAGGCCCAGTACTTC.

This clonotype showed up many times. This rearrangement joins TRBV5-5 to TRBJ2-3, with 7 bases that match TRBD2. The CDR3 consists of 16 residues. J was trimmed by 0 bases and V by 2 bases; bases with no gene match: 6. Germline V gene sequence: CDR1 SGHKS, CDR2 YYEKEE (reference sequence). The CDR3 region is CASSFMGGFSTDTQYF. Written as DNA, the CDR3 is TGTGCCAGCAGCTTTATGGGGGGGTTTAGCACAGATACGCAGTATTTT.

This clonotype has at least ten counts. The CDR3 DNA sequence: TGCAGTGCTAGAGACAGGGGAAACACTGAAGCTTTCTTT. It specifies CSARDRGNTEAFF. The chain couples TRBV20-1 to TRBJ1-1, with a weak D call TRBD1 (6 bases). Trimming stripped 0 bases from V and 2 bases from J, with 7 bases between. The CDR3 covers 13 residues. CDR1 is DFQATT, CDR2 SNEGSKA, per germline (reference sequence).

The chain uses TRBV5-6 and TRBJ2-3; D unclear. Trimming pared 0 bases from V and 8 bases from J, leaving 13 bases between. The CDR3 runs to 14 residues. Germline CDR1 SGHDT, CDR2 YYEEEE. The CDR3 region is CASSLEGAAGTQYF. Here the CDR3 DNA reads TGTGCCAGCAGCTTGGAAGGTGCGGCAGGTACGCAGTATTTT.

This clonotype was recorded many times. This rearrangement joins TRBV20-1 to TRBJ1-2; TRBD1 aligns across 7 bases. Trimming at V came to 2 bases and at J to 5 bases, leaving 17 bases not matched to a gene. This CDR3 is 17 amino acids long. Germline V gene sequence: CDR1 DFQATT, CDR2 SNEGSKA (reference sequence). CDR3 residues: CSARPLLDREWGYGYTF. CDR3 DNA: TGCAGTGCTAGACCCCTTCTAGACAGGGAATGGGGGTATGGCTACACCTTC.

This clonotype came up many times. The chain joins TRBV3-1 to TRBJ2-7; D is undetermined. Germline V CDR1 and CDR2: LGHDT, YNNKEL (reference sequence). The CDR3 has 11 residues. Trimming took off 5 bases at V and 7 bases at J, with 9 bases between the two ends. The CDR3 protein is CASSRGSEQYV. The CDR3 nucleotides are TGTGCCAGCAGCAGAGGAAGTGAGCAGTACGTC.

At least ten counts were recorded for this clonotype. The DNA for the CDR3 is TGTGCCAGCAGTCTCCCCGGGGAGCTGTTTTTT. Translated: CASSLPGELFF. The chain has TRBV13 and TRBJ2-2; no clear D gene. CDR3 length: 11 residues. Germline-derived CDR1 and CDR2 are PRHDT and FYEKMQ (reference sequence). Trimming removed 6 bases from V and 6 bases from J, with 5 bases in between.

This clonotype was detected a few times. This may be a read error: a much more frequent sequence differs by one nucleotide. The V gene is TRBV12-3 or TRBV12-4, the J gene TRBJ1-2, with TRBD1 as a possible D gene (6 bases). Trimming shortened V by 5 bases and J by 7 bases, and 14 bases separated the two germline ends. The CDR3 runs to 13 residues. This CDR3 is CASSPAGARGYTF. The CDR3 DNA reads TGTGCCAGCAGTCCCGCAGGGGCCCGTGGCTACACCTTC.

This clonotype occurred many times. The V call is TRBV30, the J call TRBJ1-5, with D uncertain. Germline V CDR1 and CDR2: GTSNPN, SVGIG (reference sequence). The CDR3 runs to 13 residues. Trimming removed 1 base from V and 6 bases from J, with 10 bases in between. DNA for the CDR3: TGTGCCTGGAGTGCTGGGGTGGGTCAGCCCCAGCATTTT. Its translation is CAWSAGVGQPQHF. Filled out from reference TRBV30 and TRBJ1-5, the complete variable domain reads SQTIHQWPATLVQPVGSPLSLECTVEGTSNPNLYWYRQAAGRGLQLLFYSVGIGQISSEVPQNLSASRPQDRQFILSSKKLLLSDSGFYLCAWSAGVGQPQHFGDGTRLSIL.

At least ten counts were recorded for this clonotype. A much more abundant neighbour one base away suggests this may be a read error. The CDR3 sequence is CASSSGTVFEETQHF. CDR3 sequence (DNA): TGTGCCAGCAGCTCCGGGACAGTTTTTGAGGAGACCCAGCACTTC. The chain carries TRBV7-2 and TRBJ2-5, with 7 bases matching TRBD1. The CDR3 runs 15 residues. CDR1 SGHTA and CDR2 FQGNSA come from the germline V gene.

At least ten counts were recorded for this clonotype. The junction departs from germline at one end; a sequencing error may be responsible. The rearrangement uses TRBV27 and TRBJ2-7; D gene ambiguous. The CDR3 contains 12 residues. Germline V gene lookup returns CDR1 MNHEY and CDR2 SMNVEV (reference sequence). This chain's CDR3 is CASSSPARNSLF. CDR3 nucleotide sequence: TGTGCCAGCAGTTCCCCCGCTAGAAATTCTCTCTTC.

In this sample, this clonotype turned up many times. For the CDR3, the DNA is TGCAGTGCAAGACAGGGCGGCAATCAGCCCCAGCATTTT. It codes for CSARQGGNQPQHF. V usage is TRBV20-1 and J usage is TRBJ1-5; TRBD1 aligns across 7 bases. The CDR3 extends over 13 amino acids. Germline V gene lookup returns CDR1 DFQATT and CDR2 SNEGSKA (reference sequence). Trimming took 6 bases from V and 2 from J; bases not matched to a gene: 4.

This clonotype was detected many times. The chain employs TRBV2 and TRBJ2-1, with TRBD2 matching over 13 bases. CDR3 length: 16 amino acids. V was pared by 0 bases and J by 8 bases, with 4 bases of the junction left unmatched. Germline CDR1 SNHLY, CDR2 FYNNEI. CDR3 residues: CASSEALAGGPHEQFF. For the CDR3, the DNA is TGTGCCAGCAGTGAAGCACTAGCGGGGGGGCCCCATGAGCAGTTCTTC. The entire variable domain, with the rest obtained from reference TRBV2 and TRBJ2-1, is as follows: EPEVTQTPSHQVTQMGQEVILRCVPISNHLYFYWYRQILGQKVEFLVSFYNNEISEKSEIFDDQFSVERPDGSNFTLKIRSTKLEDSAMYFCASSEALAGGPHEQFFGPGTRLTVL.

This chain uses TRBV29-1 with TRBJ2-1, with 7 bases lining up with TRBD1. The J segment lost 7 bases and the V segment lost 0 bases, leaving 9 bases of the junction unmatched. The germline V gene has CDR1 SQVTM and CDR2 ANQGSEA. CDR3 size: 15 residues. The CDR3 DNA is TGCAGCGTTGAAGATCTTATACAGGGGTCGAATGAGCAGTTCTTC. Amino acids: CSVEDLIQGSNEQFF.

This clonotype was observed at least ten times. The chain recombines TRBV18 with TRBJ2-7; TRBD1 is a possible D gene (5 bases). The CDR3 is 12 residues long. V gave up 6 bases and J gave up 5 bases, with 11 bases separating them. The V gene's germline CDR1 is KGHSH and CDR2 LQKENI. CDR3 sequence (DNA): TGTGCCAGCTCGCTCCAACAGGACGAGCAGTACTTC. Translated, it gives CASSLQQDEQYF.

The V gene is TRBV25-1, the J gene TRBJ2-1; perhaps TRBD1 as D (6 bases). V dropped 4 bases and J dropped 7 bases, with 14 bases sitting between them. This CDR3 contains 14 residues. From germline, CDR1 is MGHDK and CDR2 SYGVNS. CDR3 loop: CASSAKYTGNEQFF. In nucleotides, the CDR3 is TGTGCCAGCAGTGCTAAGTATACAGGGAATGAGCAGTTCTTC. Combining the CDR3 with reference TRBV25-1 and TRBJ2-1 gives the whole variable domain EADIYQTPRYLVIGTGKKITLECSQTMGHDKMYWYQQDPGMELHLIHYSYGVNSTEKGDLSSESTVSRIRTEHFPLTLESARPSHTSQYLCASSAKYTGNEQFFGPGTRLTVL.

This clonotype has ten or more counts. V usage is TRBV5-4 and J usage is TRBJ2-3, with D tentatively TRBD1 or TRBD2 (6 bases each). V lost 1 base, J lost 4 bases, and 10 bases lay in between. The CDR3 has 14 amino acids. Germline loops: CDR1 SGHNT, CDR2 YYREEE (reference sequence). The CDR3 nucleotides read TGTGCCAGCAGCTTGTGGGGGGCTGCAGATACGCAGTATTTT. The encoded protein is CASSLWGAADTQYF.

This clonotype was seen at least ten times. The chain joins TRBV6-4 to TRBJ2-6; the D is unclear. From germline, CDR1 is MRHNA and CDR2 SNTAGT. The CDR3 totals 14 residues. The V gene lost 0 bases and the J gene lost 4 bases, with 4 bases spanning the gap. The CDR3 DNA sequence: TGTGCCAGCAGTGACTCGAGAGGGGCCAACGTCCTGACTTTC. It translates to CASSDSRGANVLTF.

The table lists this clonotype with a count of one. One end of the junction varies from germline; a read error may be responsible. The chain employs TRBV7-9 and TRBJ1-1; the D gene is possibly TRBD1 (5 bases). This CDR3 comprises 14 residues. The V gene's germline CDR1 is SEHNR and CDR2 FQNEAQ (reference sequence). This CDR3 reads CASSYLDEGTEASF. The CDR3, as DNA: TGTGCCAGCAGCTACCTAGATGAGGGGACTGAAGCTTCCTTT.

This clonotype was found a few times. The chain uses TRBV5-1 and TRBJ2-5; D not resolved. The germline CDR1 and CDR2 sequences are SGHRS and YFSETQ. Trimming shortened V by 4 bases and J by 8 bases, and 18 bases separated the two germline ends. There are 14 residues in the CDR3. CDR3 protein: CASSPDSLSDTQYF. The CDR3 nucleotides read TGCGCCAGCAGCCCTGACTCCTTGAGTGACACCCAGTACTTC.

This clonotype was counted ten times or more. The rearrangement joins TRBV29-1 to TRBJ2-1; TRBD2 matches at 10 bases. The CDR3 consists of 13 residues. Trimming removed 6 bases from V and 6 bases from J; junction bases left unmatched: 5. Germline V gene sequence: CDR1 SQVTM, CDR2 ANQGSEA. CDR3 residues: CSVRAGGRNEQFF. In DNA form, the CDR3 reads TGCAGCGTCCGAGCGGGGGGGCGCAATGAGCAGTTCTTC.

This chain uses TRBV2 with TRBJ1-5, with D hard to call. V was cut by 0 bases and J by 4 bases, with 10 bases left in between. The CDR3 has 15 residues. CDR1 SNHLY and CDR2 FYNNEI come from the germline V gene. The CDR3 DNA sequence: TGTGCCAGCAGTGAAGCAGGGTTGCGAAATCAGCCCCAGCATTTT. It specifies CASSEAGLRNQPQHF.

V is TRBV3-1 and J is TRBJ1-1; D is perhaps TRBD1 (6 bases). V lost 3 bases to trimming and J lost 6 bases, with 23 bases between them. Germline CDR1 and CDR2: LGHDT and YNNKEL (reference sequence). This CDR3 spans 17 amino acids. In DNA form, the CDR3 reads TGTGCCAGCAGCCATTCCTCACAAGACAGGACTAGGGCTGAAGCTTTCTTT. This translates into CASSHSSQDRTRAEAFF. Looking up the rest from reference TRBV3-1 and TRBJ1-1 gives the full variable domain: DTAVSQTPKYLVTQMGNDKSIKCEQNLGHDTMYWYKQDSKKFLKIMFSYNNKELIINETVPNRFSPKSPDKAHLNLHINSLELGDSAVYFCASSHSSQDRTRAEAFFGQGTRLTVV.

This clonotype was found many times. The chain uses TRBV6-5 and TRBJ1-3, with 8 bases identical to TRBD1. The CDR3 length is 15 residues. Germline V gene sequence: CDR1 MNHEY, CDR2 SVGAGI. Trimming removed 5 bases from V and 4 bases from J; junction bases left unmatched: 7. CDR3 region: CASSLRTGSGNTIYF. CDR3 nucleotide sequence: TGTGCCAGCAGTCTCCGGACAGGGTCGGGAAACACCATATATTTT.

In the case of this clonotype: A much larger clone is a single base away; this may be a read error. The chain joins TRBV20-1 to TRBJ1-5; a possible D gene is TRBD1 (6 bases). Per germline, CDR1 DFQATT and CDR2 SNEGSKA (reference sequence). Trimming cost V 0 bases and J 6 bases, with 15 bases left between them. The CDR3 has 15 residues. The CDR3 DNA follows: TGCAGTGCTAGAGATAGGAACAGGGCAACTCAGCCCCAGCATTTT. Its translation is CSARDRNRATQPQHF.